The 24 T cell receptor beta chains below all came from one sample that was sequenced in a study of blood T cell repertoires in COVID-19. TCRdb's table, derived via immunoSEQ multiplex PCR, lists solely in-frame clones and lacks some. The table lists roughly 190,000 clones, about 88% of them singletons. Sequenced sample: peripheral blood. The source is a human donor in a cohort sampled during active COVID-19.

The chain uses TRBV9 and TRBJ1-2, with D perhaps TRBD1 (5 bases). Deletions cut 1 base from V and 4 bases from J, with 11 bases between. CDR1 and CDR2 from the germline V gene are SGDLS and YYNGEE. The CDR3 loop spans 14 amino acids. CDR3 nucleotides: TGTGCCAGCAGCGTACTGGACAAGCCCTATGGCTACACCTTC. The encoded protein is CASSVLDKPYGYTF.

The rearrangement joins TRBV29-1 to TRBJ2-7; 11 bases map to TRBD2. The V gene's germline CDR1 is SQVTM and CDR2 ANQGSEA. This CDR3 has 14 amino acids. J gave up 2 bases and V 6 bases, and 6 bases lay outside the gene matches. The CDR3 sequence is CSVYGTSGTYEQYF. CDR3 bases: TGCAGCGTGTACGGGACTAGCGGAACCTACGAGCAGTACTTC.

V and J are TRBV7-2 and TRBJ2-1; the match to TRBD1 covers 10 bases. From germline, CDR1 is SGHTA and CDR2 FQGNSA. The V and J ends lost 5 bases and 9 bases, in that order; junction bases with no gene match: 10. The CDR3 is 15 amino acids. The DNA of the CDR3 is TGTGCCAGCAGCGGAGGCGGGACAGGGGTTACTGAGCAGTTCTTC. It yields the protein CASSGGGTGVTEQFF.

This clone was picked up one time. The V gene is TRBV4-3, the J gene TRBJ1-6; weak D call: TRBD1 (5 bases). Trimming left V 0 bases short and J 2 bases short, with 11 bases between. The CDR3 totals 17 residues. Germline lookup yields CDR1 LGHNA and CDR2 YSLEER. The CDR3 DNA reads as TGCGCCAGCAGCCAAGAAGACAGTTTGACCTATAATTCACCCCTCCACTTT. Amino acids: CASSQEDSLTYNSPLHF.

The genes are TRBV7-8 and TRBJ1-5; 10 nucleotides line up with TRBD1. CDR3 length equals 14 residues. From germline, CDR1 is SGHVS and CDR2 FQNEAQ. The ends lost 6 bases at V and 9 bases at J; junction bases unmatched: 8. The CDR3 nucleotides are TGTGCCAGCAGGGAGACAGGGGGCTCAGGGCCCCAGCATTTT. Translating gives CASRETGGSGPQHF.

The gene calls are TRBV11-2 and TRBJ2-1; 14 bases align to TRBD2. The CDR3 covers 18 residues. The junction had 11 bases not matched to a gene; V was cut back by 5 bases and J by 5 bases. Looked up from germline, CDR1 is SGHAT and CDR2 is FQNNGV. The CDR3 DNA reads as TGTGCCAGCAGCAATGGACTAGCGGGGGGCTTTTTGGACAATGAGCAGTTCTTC. This translates into CASSNGLAGGFLDNEQFF.

The CDR3 is CASSQEDRGLNTQYF. In nucleotides, the CDR3 is TGTGCCAGCAGCCAAGAGGACAGGGGGTTGAATACGCAGTATTTT. The rearrangement uses TRBV3-1 (or the pseudogene TRBV3-2) and TRBJ2-3; 10 nucleotides match TRBD1. Germline V gene data show CDR1 as LGHDT and CDR2 as YNNKEL (reference sequence). V lost 0 bases and J lost 7; bases outside the gene matches: 4. The CDR3 totals 15 residues.

CDR3: CASSLQGAGIQYF. The CDR3 nucleotides read TGTGCCAGCAGCTTGCAGGGGGCGGGGATTCAGTACTTC. The chain joins TRBV5-4 to TRBJ2-4, with TRBD1 identical over 8 bases. This CDR3 region has 13 residues. Germline V gene sequence: CDR1 SGHNT, CDR2 YYREEE (reference sequence). The V and J ends lost 1 base and 10 bases, in that order; junction bases with no gene match: 4.

This chain connects TRBV6-5 to TRBJ2-7, with a weak D call TRBD1 (6 bases). Germline V CDR1 and CDR2: MNHEY, SVGAGI. The CDR3 has 15 residues. The germline V and J ends were trimmed by 6 bases and 2 bases, with 17 bases remaining between them. In DNA, the CDR3 is TGTGCCAGCAGCCTCATGGACAGCCGCACCTACGAGCAGTACTTC. Translation gives CASSLMDSRTYEQYF.

This clone appeared many times. This chain connects TRBV3-1 (or the pseudogene TRBV3-2) to TRBJ2-7, with 13 bases lining up with TRBD2. This CDR3 is 15 amino acids long. CDR1 and CDR2 from the germline V gene are LGHDT and YNNKEL (reference sequence). The J segment lost 7 bases and the V segment lost 8 bases, leaving 11 bases of the junction unmatched. The CDR3 protein is CASGDTGTSGEEQYF. The CDR3 DNA follows: TGTGCCAGCGGGGACACCGGGACTAGCGGGGAGGAGCAGTACTTC.

The J gene is TRBJ2-2, the V gene TRBV10-3; weak D call: TRBD1 (6 bases). The CDR3 loop spans 15 amino acids. V lost 4 bases to trimming and J lost 1 base, with 10 bases between them. Germline CDR1 ENHRY, CDR2 SYGVKD. The CDR3 sequence is CAISVGRGNTGELFF. Written as DNA, the CDR3 is TGTGCCATCAGTGTAGGCAGGGGGAACACCGGGGAGCTGTTTTTT.

CDR3 amino acids: CASSQGYRGGGTDTQYF. CDR3 sequence (DNA): TGTGCCAGCAGCCAAGGCTACAGGGGAGGAGGCACAGATACGCAGTATTTT. This chain links TRBV14 with TRBJ2-3, with D possibly TRBD1 on 7 matching bases. The CDR3 covers 17 residues. Between the trimmed V and J ends, which lost 1 base and 1 base, there was a span of 15 bases. The germline CDR1 and CDR2 sequences are SGHDN and FVKESK.

The chain couples TRBV6-5 to TRBJ1-5; 7 bases match TRBD1. Trimming took 7 bases from V and 9 from J; bases not matched to a gene: 9. The CDR3 is made up of 13 amino acids. Germline values: CDR1 MNHEY, CDR2 SVGAGI. The CDR3 sequence: CASNREPGGPQHF. CDR3 bases: TGTGCCAGCAATCGAGAGCCAGGGGGGCCCCAGCATTTT.

The chain employs TRBV14 and TRBJ2-1, with a tentative D call TRBD2 (5 bases). V was pared by 2 bases and J by 4 bases, with 9 bases between. Germline V gene lookup returns CDR1 SGHDN and CDR2 FVKESK. This CDR3 is 14 amino acids long. DNA for the CDR3: TGTGCCAGCAGCCAATCCGGGGTTTACAATGAGCAGTTCTTC. Translated: CASSQSGVYNEQFF.

The chain carries TRBV11-2 and TRBJ2-5; 8 bases line up with TRBD2. This CDR3 has 15 amino acids. With V trimmed by 3 bases and J by 5 bases, 8 bases remained unmatched. The germline gives CDR1 SGHAT, CDR2 FQNNGV. This chain's CDR3 is CASSFLRGVRETQYF. The DNA for the CDR3 is TGTGCCAGCAGCTTTTTGCGGGGGGTGAGGGAGACCCAGTACTTC.

CDR3 DNA sequence: TGTGCCAGCAGCTTAGATTCAGGGCCGTCCTACGAGCAGTACTTC. Translating it yields CASSLDSGPSYEQYF. The chain employs TRBV11-2 and TRBJ2-7, with a weak D call TRBD1 (5 bases). CDR1 and CDR2 (germline): SGHAT, FQNNGV. The germline V and J ends were trimmed by 0 bases and 1 base, with 10 bases remaining between them. The CDR3 extends over 15 amino acids.

This clone was detected only once. The V and J genes are TRBV5-1 and TRBJ2-7, with TRBD1 matching 8 bases. The CDR3 is made up of 15 amino acids. The germline CDR1 and CDR2 sequences are SGHRS and YFSETQ. V gave up 7 bases and J gave up 0 bases; unmatched junction bases: 9. CDR3 DNA sequence: TGCGCCAGCCGGACAGGGATAATCGGCTCCTACGAGCAGTACTTC. It yields the protein CASRTGIIGSYEQYF.

CDR3 residues: CASSDRASSYEQYF. The DNA for the CDR3 is TGTGCCAGCTCAGACAGGGCGAGCTCCTACGAGCAGTACTTC. The chain is built from TRBV25-1 and TRBJ2-7, with 7 bases matching TRBD1. Germline lookup yields CDR1 MGHDK and CDR2 SYGVNS. The CDR3 sequence is 14 residues long. J gave up 0 bases and V 8 bases, and 7 bases lay outside the gene matches.

This clone was recorded a few times. The V gene is TRBV28, the J gene TRBJ2-3; a weak D match, TRBD1 (6 bases). Between the trimmed V and J ends, which lost 4 bases and 2 bases, there was a span of 19 bases. CDR1 MDHEN and CDR2 SYDVKM come from the germline V gene. CDR3 length equals 17 residues. In DNA, the CDR3 is TGTGCCAGCAGTTCCCGACGAGACAGGACCGCCACAGATACGCAGTATTTT. It translates to CASSSRRDRTATDTQYF.

V usage is TRBV25-1 and J usage is TRBJ1-1, with D perhaps TRBD1 (6 bases). V was shortened by 6 bases and J by 6 bases, with 14 bases between the two germline ends. Per the germline V gene, CDR1 is MGHDK and CDR2 is SYGVNS. This CDR3 has 13 residues. CDR3 nucleotides: TGTGCCAGCAGGGCAACAGGGTCTCCTGAAGCTTTCTTT. It translates to CASRATGSPEAFF.

The table lists this clone with a few counts. The chain recombines TRBV7-9 with TRBJ2-7; 7 bases line up with TRBD1. The CDR3 is made up of 15 amino acids. Germline V gene sequence: CDR1 SEHNR, CDR2 FQNEAQ (reference sequence). V lost 1 base, J lost 6 bases, and 9 bases stayed unmatched. The CDR3 region is CASSLVETGMAEQYF. The CDR3 bases are TGTGCCAGCAGCTTAGTGGAGACAGGGATGGCCGAGCAGTACTTC.

The CDR3 DNA reads TGTGCCAGCAGCGCCGGCGGGGGCGAGGGCTATGGCTACACCTTC. Its protein product is CASSAGGGEGYGYTF. The chain combines TRBV9 with TRBJ1-2; perhaps TRBD1 as D (6 bases). The CDR3 runs 15 residues. Trimming removed 3 bases at V and 4 bases at J, with 16 bases between. Germline V gene lookup returns CDR1 SGDLS and CDR2 YYNGEE. Combining the CDR3 with reference TRBV9 and TRBJ1-2 gives the whole variable domain DSGVTQTPKHLITATGQRVTLRCSPRSGDLSVYWYQQSLDQGLQFLIQYYNGEERAKGNILERFSAQQFPDLHSELNLSSLELGDSALYFCASSAGGGEGYGYTFGSGTRLTVV.

This chain links TRBV7-9 with TRBJ2-2; 7 bases line up with TRBD2. This CDR3 region has 16 residues. The junction had 8 bases not matched to a gene; V was cut back by 5 bases and J by 2 bases. CDR1 is SEHNR and CDR2 is FQNEAQ in the germline V gene (reference sequence). CDR3 loop: CASSPRRTRNTGELFF. DNA of the CDR3: TGTGCCAGCAGCCCCCGTAGGACTAGAAACACCGGGGAGCTGTTTTTT.

V and J are TRBV28 and TRBJ1-6, with D perhaps matching TRBD1 (5 bases). Deletions cut 7 bases from V and 2 bases from J, with 18 bases between. This CDR3 comprises 17 residues. CDR1 and CDR2 from the germline V gene are MDHEN and SYDVKM. The DNA for the CDR3 is TGTGCCAGCACCAGAGGAAGGGGTGGGACCTATAATTCACCCCTCCACTTT. Its protein is CASTRGRGGTYNSPLHF.